This T cell receptor beta chain derives from a study of shared clonotypes between healthy human individuals. Trimming cost V 4 bases and J 0 bases, with 13 bases left between them. The germline CDR1 and CDR2 sequences are SGHRS and YFSETQ. This CDR3 comprises 16 residues. A note on this clone: Its antigen is unknown. The sample holds other DNA sequences that translate to the same CDR3.

Whole-study results and caveats: Although depth was large, rarefaction showed that sequencing of the sorted subsets was incomplete. Several donors shared approximately 5% of their naive CD4 clonotypes.

Only in-frame clones appear in the TCRdb table, and some are missing; sequencing was by immunoSEQ multiplex PCR. The sample lists around 1.4 million clones; about 98.5% were seen once. From CD4+ cells came CD45RA+ naive and CD45RA-negative memory subsets. The sequence came from a man aged 30-40 years in good health. The chain links TRBV5-1 to TRBJ2-2; the D gene is possibly TRBD2 (6 bases). The sequencing input was naive CD4+ T cells sorted from blood. Subset specified: CD45RA+ positively selected. This chain's CDR3 is CASSPTGLTNTGELFF. The CDR3 nucleotides are TGCGCCAGCAGCCCAACGGGACTTACGAACACCGGGGAGCTGTTTTTT.